The rows below give T cell receptor beta chains drawn from one sample of a study of blood T cell repertoires in COVID-19. The data were produced by immunoSEQ multiplex PCR, yet TCRdb's version contains in-frame clones alone and is incomplete. In the table there are 88,000 or so clones, approximately 85% of which are singletons. The sequencing input was peripheral blood. The receptors come from a man in his fifties or sixties with acute or convalescent COVID-19. Both conserved end residues are part of each CDR3. The D gene is left open where the match is weak. Clone size is stated in some rows and not others, as once, few, many or a class when expanded.

j_call clone_size v_call d_call cdr3_nt cdr3_aa
TRBJ2-3 - TRBV5-4 TRBD2 TGTGCCAGCAGCGCCTACTCCCCGGGACTAGCGGGCGCAGATACGCAGTATTTT CASSAYSPGLAGADTQYF
TRBJ2-3 - TRBV7-8 - TGTGCCAGCAGCTTACTTCTACTAACAGATACGCAGTATTTT CASSLLLLTDTQYF
TRBJ1-5 - TRBV5-1 TRBD1 TGCGCCAGCAGCTTGGACGGACAGGAAGGAAAGCCCCAGCATTTT CASSLDGQEGKPQHF
TRBJ2-6 - TRBV10-3 TRBD1 TGTGCCAGCAGACAGGGGACTGGGGCCAACGTCCTGACTTTC CASRQGTGANVLTF
TRBJ2-3 - TRBV4-3 - TGCGCCAGCAGCCAAGGAGGTCGTGGGGAGGATCGCACAGATACGCAGTATTTT CASSQGGRGEDRTDTQYF
TRBJ2-7 - TRBV6-1 - TGTGCCAGCAGTGAAGGCGGGATTTGGAGCACCTCCTACGAGCAGTACTTC CASSEGGIWSTSYEQYF
TRBJ2-1 - TRBV5-1 - TGCGCCAGCAGCCTATACTCGACAGGTGTCTACAATGAGCAGTTCTTC CASSLYSTGVYNEQFF
TRBJ1-6 medium-sized TRBV7-2 TRBD1 TGTGCCAGCAGCTATTACAGGGGGCAAAATTCACCCCTCCACTTT CASSYYRGQNSPLHF
TRBJ2-5 - TRBV19 - TGTGCCAGTAGTGCTAGGGAGGAACCGAGAGAGACCCAGTACTTC CASSAREEPRETQYF
TRBJ2-2 once TRBV29-1 - TGCAGCGTTGGACAAAACACCGGGGAGCTGTTTTTT CSVGQNTGELFF
TRBJ2-7 - TRBV21-1 - TGTGCCAGCAGCAAAGAAACGCGGAGCTCCTACGAGCAGTACTTC CASSKETRSSYEQYF
TRBJ1-5 - TRBV19 - TGTGCCAGTAGTACGGGGCCTTACAGGGAGGGTCAGCCCCAGCATTTT CASSTGPYREGQPQHF
TRBJ2-7 - TRBV30 TRBD2 TGTGCCCTAGAGGCGGGGGCCTACGAGCAGTACTTC CALEAGAYEQYF
TRBJ2-5 - TRBV5-1 - TGCGCCAGCAGCTCCGCCGGGACAATGAGAGAGACCCAGTACTTC CASSSAGTMRETQYF
TRBJ1-2 few TRBV4-3 - TGCGCCAGCAGCCAAGATTTACAGACGCGTAGTGGCTACACCTTC CASSQDLQTRSGYTF
TRBJ1-1 - TRBV15 TRBD1 TGTGCCACCAGCGGTACGACAGGGGTAATCACTGAAGCTTTCTTT CATSGTTGVITEAFF
TRBJ2-7 - TRBV5-4 - TGTGCCAGCAGCCCCAGGGCGGCCCACGAGCAGTACTTC CASSPRAAHEQYF
TRBJ1-5 - TRBV19 - TGTGCCAGTAGCACAGAGGGAAGGCGATCATACCAGCATTTT CASSTEGRRSYQHF
TRBJ2-1 once TRBV6-5 TRBD2 TGTGCCAGCAGGGGTAGCGGGAGAGTCTACAATGAGCAGTTCTTC CASRGSGRVYNEQFF
TRBJ2-1 - TRBV7-3 TRBD2 TGTGCCAGCAGCGAACCGACTAGCGGGGGGCACAATGAGCAGTTCTTC CASSEPTSGGHNEQFF
TRBJ2-1 - TRBV15 - TGTGCCACCAGCAGAGACTACCTTCCTTACAATGAGCAGTTCTTC CATSRDYLPYNEQFF
TRBJ1-3 - TRBV5-1 - TGCGCCAGCACCTCGGGGTCGGCAGGAAACACCATATATTTT CASTSGSAGNTIYF
TRBJ2-3 - TRBV11-3 - TGTGCCAGCAGCTTAGGGGCAAGCACAGATACGCAGTATTTT CASSLGASTDTQYF
TRBJ2-7 - TRBV5-1 - TGCGCCAGGATACTATCCTCCTACGAGCAGTACTTC CARILSSYEQYF
TRBJ1-5 - TRBV7-9 TRBD1 TGTGCCAGCAGCCCCGACAGGGATAGCAATCAGCCCCAGCATTTT CASSPDRDSNQPQHF
TRBJ2-2 - TRBV29-1 TRBD2 TGCAGCGTTACTATGGCTAAGACTAGCGGGAGGTCCACCGGGGAGCTGTTTTTT CSVTMAKTSGRSTGELFF
TRBJ1-2 - TRBV11-3 - TGTGCCAGCACCCCTATCAGGGGCTATGGCTACACCTTC CASTPIRGYGYTF
TRBJ1-2 - TRBV6-5 - TGTGCCAGCAGTTCCACCGGGACTTCAGGCTATGGCTACACCTTC CASSSTGTSGYGYTF
TRBJ2-1 - TRBV5-6 - TGTGCCAGCAGCTTTCGACTCTACAATGAGCAGTTCTTC CASSFRLYNEQFF
TRBJ2-7 - TRBV10-1 TRBD1 TGCGCCAGCATTCAGGGGGCTAGGGATTCCTACGAGCAGTACTTC CASIQGARDSYEQYF
TRBJ2-5 - TRBV3-1/TRBV3-2 - TGTGCCAGCAGCCATGAGGTCGGGACCCAGTACTTC CASSHEVGTQYF
TRBJ2-1 - TRBV5-1 - TGCGCCAGCAGCTTGGGCGGGGACAATGAGCAGTTCTTC CASSLGGDNEQFF
TRBJ2-1 few TRBV24-1 - TGTGCCACCAGTGATTTCCACGGGGTTGAGCAGTTCTTC CATSDFHGVEQFF
TRBJ2-4 - TRBV5-1 TRBD1 TGCGCCAGCAGCTTGGAAGTGACAGGGATGGACATTCAGTACTTC CASSLEVTGMDIQYF
TRBJ2-2 - TRBV11-3 - TGTGCCAGCAGTCTTAACACCGGGGAGCTGTTTTTT CASSLNTGELFF
TRBJ1-1 - TRBV18 - TGTGCCAGCTCACCATCTCGTGCGGACACTGAAGCTTTCTTT CASSPSRADTEAFF
TRBJ2-7 - TRBV2 TRBD2 TGTGCCAGCAGTCCGACTAGCGGGGGGGCCCACGAGCAGTACTTC CASSPTSGGAHEQYF
TRBJ1-2 - TRBV3-1/TRBV3-2 TRBD1 TGTGCCAGCAGCCCCGTTTTTCAGGGGGCGGGCGGCTACACCTTC CASSPVFQGAGGYTF
TRBJ2-5 - TRBV5-6 TRBD1 TGTGCCAGCAGCTTTCTGGGTGACAGGGGAGGAGAGACCCAGTACTTC CASSFLGDRGGETQYF
TRBJ1-3 - TRBV12-3/TRBV12-4 - TGTGCCAGCGGGGGGAGTTCCGGAAACACCATATATTTT CASGGSSGNTIYF
TRBJ2-3 - TRBV4-3 - TGCGCCAGCAGCCGTCGACCGGACTACACTAGAGATACGCAGTATTTT CASSRRPDYTRDTQYF
TRBJ1-5 once TRBV11-2 TRBD1 TGTGCCAGCAGCTTAGGGACAGGCCGTCTCGGACAGCCCCAGCATTTT CASSLGTGRLGQPQHF